One sample yielded the 24 T cell receptor beta chains listed below, sequenced in a study of early T cells in non-severe SARS-CoV-2 infection. One entry per CDR3 protein, called by TCRdb with MiXCR from the 5' RACE reads. The sample lists 50,000 to 70,000 distinct CDR3 sequences; under 15% were seen once. Sequencing used whole blood, obtained at baseline. Receptors were obtained from an adult who was a healthcare worker with PCR-confirmed SARS-CoV-2 infection or an uninfected control (not recorded which).

This clonotype appeared a few times. This chain uses TRBV5-4 with TRBJ2-5, with 9 bases identical to TRBD2. CDR3 size: 14 residues. Germline values: CDR1 SGHNT, CDR2 YYREEE (reference sequence). J was trimmed by 6 bases and V by 4 bases; bases with no gene match: 7. CDR3 residues: CASSLTSGGQTQYF. The CDR3 DNA is TGTGCCAGCAGCCTGACTAGCGGCGGCCAGACCCAGTACTTC.

This clonotype has a handful of counts. The chain recombines TRBV20-1 with TRBJ2-3, with a possible D match to TRBD2 (7 bases). V was pared by 6 bases and J by 3 bases, with 16 bases between. Germline V gives CDR1 DFQATT, CDR2 SNEGSKA (reference sequence). The CDR3 is 14 residues long. The CDR3, as DNA: TGCAGTGCCGCCCGGGGGCGGGGGACAGATACGCAGTATTTT. This codes for CSAARGRGTDTQYF.

This clonotype occurred many times. This chain connects TRBV28 to TRBJ1-1; D is perhaps TRBD1 (5 bases). This CDR3 contains 14 residues. Trimming shortened V by 3 bases and J by 5 bases, and 13 bases separated the two germline ends. Germline V gene lookup returns CDR1 MDHEN and CDR2 SYDVKM. The CDR3 spells CASSFTREITEAFF. The CDR3 DNA reads TGTGCCAGCAGTTTTACCAGGGAGATTACTGAAGCTTTCTTT.

The chain recombines TRBV5-4 with TRBJ2-6, with D tentatively TRBD2 (5 bases). Germline assignment: CDR1 SGHNT and CDR2 YYREEE (reference sequence). The V end lost 4 bases, the J end lost 3 bases, and 11 bases lay between the germline ends. The CDR3 covers 15 residues. The CDR3 coding sequence is TGTGCCAGCAGCATGGGAGCGTATGGGGCCAACGTCCTGACTTTC. This codes for CASSMGAYGANVLTF.

This chain connects TRBV6-1 to TRBJ1-2; TRBD1 agrees at 9 bases. V was pared by 6 bases and J by 4 bases, with 9 bases of the junction left unmatched. Germline V gene sequence: CDR1 MNHNS, CDR2 SASEGT. The CDR3 is 15 residues long. CDR3 sequence: CASSMTGGLSYGYTF. CDR3 coding DNA: TGTGCCAGCAGCATGACAGGGGGTCTATCCTATGGCTACACCTTC.

The table lists this clonotype with many counts. The V gene is TRBV28, the J gene TRBJ2-7; 9 bases line up with TRBD1. Germline CDR1 is MDHEN and CDR2 is SYDVKM. The CDR3 is 16 amino acids. Germline trimming cut 2 bases from V and 4 bases from J; bases unmatched to any gene: 9. This CDR3 is CASSLLTGGKKYEQYF. CDR3 DNA: TGTGCCAGCAGTTTACTTACAGGGGGCAAAAAGTACGAGCAGTACTTC.

The V and J genes are TRBV5-4 and TRBJ2-3; the D gene could be TRBD1 or TRBD2 (5 bases each). The germline V and J ends were trimmed by 0 bases and 1 base, with 15 bases remaining between them. CDR3 length: 17 residues. Germline V CDR1 and CDR2: SGHNT, YYREEE (reference sequence). Written as DNA, the CDR3 is TGTGCCAGCAGCTTGGACCGAATACGGGGCGGCACAGATACGCAGTATTTT. This encodes CASSLDRIRGGTDTQYF.

This clonotype came up many times. The V and J genes are TRBV11-2 and TRBJ2-1, with TRBD2 matching over 8 bases. The CDR3 has 15 residues. The V gene end was trimmed by 4 bases and the J gene end by 4 bases; junction bases not matched to a gene: 6. CDR1 and CDR2 (germline): SGHAT, FQNNGV. This CDR3 reads CASSWRAGAYNEQFF. CDR3 DNA: TGTGCCAGCAGCTGGCGAGCGGGGGCTTACAATGAGCAGTTCTTC.

This clonotype came up a few times. The CDR3 spells CASSPNINSPLHF. The CDR3 bases are TGTGCCAGCTCACCGAACATCAATTCACCCCTCCACTTT. V is TRBV18 and J is TRBJ1-6, with D hard to call. This CDR3 region has 13 residues. The V and J ends lost 3 bases and 7 bases respectively, with 7 bases between them. The V gene's germline CDR1 is KGHSH and CDR2 LQKENI.

CDR3 nucleotide sequence: TGTGCCAGCAGCTTAGCAGAACCCCGGGGGGAGCAGTACTTC. It codes for CASSLAEPRGEQYF. The chain employs TRBV7-8 and TRBJ2-7; D possibly corresponds to TRBD2 (6 bases). V lost 0 bases and J lost 7, with 13 bases in between. The CDR3 has 14 residues. CDR1 and CDR2 from the germline V gene are SGHVS and FQNEAQ.

This clonotype was seen only a few times. The chain carries TRBV18 and TRBJ1-4, with D hard to call. V lost 2 bases and J lost 0, with 7 bases in between. The CDR3 contains 15 residues. The V gene's germline CDR1 is KGHSH and CDR2 LQKENI. The DNA of the CDR3 is TGTGCCAGCTCACCAACGTCTTCAACTAATGAAAAACTGTTTTTT. Residues: CASSPTSSTNEKLFF.

The chain carries TRBV7-2 and TRBJ2-7; D ambiguous. V was trimmed by 1 base and J by 3 bases, leaving 13 bases between them. The CDR3 spans 15 residues. Per the germline V gene, CDR1 is SGHTA and CDR2 is FQGNSA. The DNA of the CDR3 is TGTGCCAGCAGCTTAGATCGCAGGCCCCTCTACGAGCAGTACTTC. This gives the protein CASSLDRRPLYEQYF.

This clonotype was seen more than once but under ten times. The V and J genes are TRBV7-9 and TRBJ1-1; 7 positions agree with TRBD1. CDR1 is SEHNR and CDR2 is FQNEAQ in the germline V gene (reference sequence). There are 14 residues in the CDR3. With V trimmed by 1 base and J by 10 bases, 9 bases remained unmatched. CDR3 sequence (DNA): TGTGCCAGCAGCTTAGGACAGGGTATAATGGGAGCTTTCTTT. Protein product: CASSLGQGIMGAFF.

V is TRBV20-1 and J is TRBJ2-4; 9 nucleotides align to TRBD1. The length of the CDR3 is 14 residues. J was trimmed by 7 bases and V by 0 bases; bases with no gene match: 4. Germline assignment: CDR1 DFQATT and CDR2 SNEGSKA (reference sequence). Here the CDR3 reads CSARDPDRGNIQYF. For the CDR3, the DNA is TGCAGTGCTAGAGATCCAGACAGGGGGAACATTCAGTACTTC.

This clonotype was recorded many times. The J gene is TRBJ1-2, the V gene TRBV29-1; D not resolved. There are 13 residues in the CDR3. Deletions cut 4 bases from V and 0 bases from J, with 9 bases between. Looked up from germline, CDR1 is SQVTM and CDR2 is ANQGSEA. The CDR3 region has the DNA TGCAGCGTTGCCCCCGGGGCTAACTATGGCTACACCTTC. It specifies CSVAPGANYGYTF.

This chain connects TRBV19 to TRBJ2-6; TRBD1 matches at 7 bases. V shed 6 bases, J shed 4 bases, and the junction held 6 bases outside the gene matches. The CDR3 has 15 residues. Germline V gives CDR1 LNHDA, CDR2 SQIVND (reference sequence). The CDR3 is CASRMGQTGANVLTF. In nucleotides, the CDR3 is TGTGCCAGTAGGATGGGACAGACCGGGGCCAACGTCCTGACTTTC.

This clonotype was picked up a small number of times. This chain uses TRBV28 with TRBJ2-1; no reliable D call. There are 12 residues in the CDR3. The V end was cut by 4 bases, the J end by 10 bases, with 11 bases between. Germline V lookup: CDR1 MDHEN, CDR2 SYDVKM. CDR3 sequence reads: CASSSTRKEQFF. The CDR3 nucleotides are TGTGCCAGCAGTTCCACTCGGAAAGAGCAGTTCTTC.

The chain combines TRBV18 with TRBJ2-7; 9 bases line up with TRBD1. Per the germline V gene, CDR1 is KGHSH and CDR2 is LQKENI. The CDR3 consists of 15 residues. Losses at the gene ends were 3 bases for V and 4 bases for J; bases not matched to a gene: 7. The CDR3 is CASSPAPGQGYEQYF. In DNA form, the CDR3 reads TGTGCCAGCTCACCGGCACCGGGACAGGGATACGAGCAGTACTTC.

The gene calls are TRBV29-1 and TRBJ1-1; D is unresolved. This CDR3 contains 15 residues. Germline lookup yields CDR1 SQVTM and CDR2 ANQGSEA. V gave up 7 bases and J gave up 0 bases, with 18 bases separating them. CDR3 DNA sequence: TGCAGCGCTTCCGGAGGCTGGGGAATGAACACTGAAGCTTTCTTT. Translation gives CSASGGWGMNTEAFF.

V is TRBV28 and J is TRBJ2-7, with D possibly matching TRBD1 (6 bases). CDR3 size: 14 residues. V lost 7 bases to trimming and J lost 2 bases, with 15 bases between them. In germline, CDR1 is MDHEN, CDR2 SYDVKM. The CDR3, as DNA: TGTGCCAGCACCCAACAGGGTTTTCCCTACGAGCAGTACTTC. It encodes CASTQQGFPYEQYF.

This clonotype showed up many times. The chain recombines TRBV5-1 with TRBJ2-1; D possibly matches TRBD1 or TRBD2 (5 bases each). Germline values: CDR1 SGHRS, CDR2 YFSETQ. Trimming shortened V by 0 bases and J by 10 bases, and 11 bases separated the two germline ends. This CDR3 has 13 amino acids. The CDR3 loop reads CASSLAGTKEQFF. The DNA for the CDR3 is TGCGCCAGCAGCTTGGCCGGGACGAAGGAGCAGTTCTTC. Filled out from reference TRBV5-1 and TRBJ2-1, the complete variable domain reads KAGVTQTPRYLIKTRGQQVTLSCSPISGHRSVSWYQQTPGQGLQFLFEYFSETQRNKGNFPGRFSGRQFSNSRSEMNVSTLELGDSALYLCASSLAGTKEQFFGPGTRLTVL.

This clonotype has only a few counts. The chain has TRBV6-6 and TRBJ1-5; unclear D gene. The CDR3 extends over 11 amino acids. Germline lookup yields CDR1 MNHNY and CDR2 SVGAGI (reference sequence). V was shortened by 5 bases and J by 4 bases, with 3 bases between the two germline ends. This CDR3 reads CASSPNQPQHF. The CDR3 DNA follows: TGTGCCAGCAGTCCAAATCAGCCCCAGCATTTT.

CDR3 loop: CASSPQPSGANVLTF. In DNA, the CDR3 is TGTGCCAGCTCACCACAACCCTCTGGGGCCAACGTCCTGACTTTC. V is TRBV18 and J is TRBJ2-6; D uncertain. CDR3 length: 15 residues. The germline V gene has CDR1 KGHSH and CDR2 LQKENI. V was cut by 1 base and J by 0 bases, with 4 bases left in between.

The V gene is TRBV10-3, the J gene TRBJ2-3; D unclear. This CDR3 region has 13 residues. CDR1 and CDR2 from the germline V gene are ENHRY and SYGVKD. V was shortened by 0 bases and J by 4 bases, with 5 bases between the two germline ends. In DNA form, the CDR3 reads TGTGCCATCAGTGAGTCGAATCCAGATACGCAGTATTTT. Its translation: CAISESNPDTQYF.